This entry concerns a single T cell receptor beta chain. Its antigen is unidentified. The data derive from a study of PD-L1 blockade in urothelial cancer. The wider study: Blood drawn 3 weeks (second dose) and 6 weeks after treatment start was analyzed.

Regarding the study as a whole: Below-median pretreatment blood TCR clonality was associated with improved progression-free and overall survival.

Sequencing used immunoSEQ multiplex PCR; TCRdb keeps in-frame clones, though not all of them. The data show 95,000 to 130,000 clones, with roughly 89% seen just once and around 1.7% held by the top ten. This sample's time point: peripheral blood 6 weeks after treatment start. Peripheral blood mononuclear cells were collected from every patient before and during treatment, yielding between 1 and 8 samples per patient. This specimen consisted of PBMCs, obtained around atezolizumab (anti-PD-L1) treatment. This clonotype originated in a man in his sixties with urothelial cancer.

CDR3 amino acids: CASSPEGGQETQYF. In DNA form, the CDR3 reads TGTGCCAGCAGCCCAGAAGGAGGTCAAGAGACCCAGTACTTC. V usage is TRBV9 and J usage is TRBJ2-5, with a possible D match to TRBD2 (5 bases). Trimming stripped 4 bases from V and 2 bases from J, with 12 bases between. The V gene's germline CDR1 is SGDLS and CDR2 YYNGEE. The CDR3 has 14 residues.